Following are 31 T cell receptor beta chains from one sample sequenced in a study of T cell repertoires in cytomegalovirus infection. TCRdb re-called the reads through MiXCR, storing one row per CDR3 protein. The table lists 150,000 to 200,000 distinct CDR3 sequences, 28% of them singletons. What was sequenced was PBMCs. The receptor set was obtained from a human donor in good health (CMV status not recorded). Some clones in this sample may be carry-over from other donors' samples.

V and J are TRBV18 and TRBJ2-2, with D tentatively TRBD2 (5 bases). V was cut by 1 base and J by 6 bases, with 9 bases left in between. CDR3 length: 14 amino acids. Per the germline V gene, CDR1 is KGHSH and CDR2 is LQKENI. The CDR3 is CASSPREFPGELFF. Here the CDR3 DNA reads TGTGCCAGCTCACCACGGGAGTTCCCCGGGGAGCTGTTTTTT. Full variable domain (rest looked up from reference TRBV18 and TRBJ2-2): NAGVMQNPRHLVRRRGQEARLRCSPMKGHSHVYWYRQLPEEGLKFMVYLQKENIIDESGMPKERFSAEFPKEGPSILRIQQVVRGDSAAYFCASSPREFPGELFFGEGSRLTVL.

Notes on this clonotype: Given a much more abundant clone one base away, this may be a read error. The V gene is TRBV13, the J gene TRBJ2-7; TRBD1 aligns across 10 bases. Germline CDR1 and CDR2: PRHDT and FYEKMQ (reference sequence). The trim removed 4 bases at V and 3 bases at J, leaving 3 bases unmatched. CDR3 length: 14 amino acids. In DNA, the CDR3 is TGTGCCAGCAGCTCCCGGGACAGGGGCTACGAGCAGTACTTC. Protein product: CASSSRDRGYEQYF. The full variable domain, in which reference TRBV13 and TRBJ2-7 provide the parts outside the CDR3, is AAGVIQSPRHLIKEKRETATLKCYPIPRHDTVYWYQQGPGQDPQFLISFYEKMQSDKGSIPDRFSAQQFSDYHSELNMSSLELGDSALYFCASSSRDRGYEQYFGPGTRLTVT.

The rearrangement uses TRBV11-2 and TRBJ2-5; 8 nucleotides align to TRBD2. The CDR3 runs 14 residues. J gave up 5 bases and V 5 bases, and 7 bases lay outside the gene matches. CDR1 is SGHAT and CDR2 is FQNNGV in the germline V gene. CDR3 residues: CASSRIPGGETQYF. CDR3 in DNA: TGTGCCAGCAGCCGCATTCCGGGGGGGGAGACCCAGTACTTC.

This clonotype was found a few times. The DNA for the CDR3 is TGTGCCAGCAGCCATGGGACTAGCGGGGGACAAGAGACCCAGTACTTC. It is translated as CASSHGTSGGQETQYF. The V gene is TRBV11-3, the J gene TRBJ2-5, with TRBD2 identical over 14 bases. CDR1 SGHNT and CDR2 YENEEA come from the germline V gene. The CDR3 runs 16 residues. The junction had 4 bases not matched to a gene; V was cut back by 5 bases and J by 2 bases.

V is TRBV12-3 or TRBV12-4 and J is TRBJ1-1; D ambiguous. The CDR3 runs to 14 residues. Trimming pared 7 bases from V and 1 base from J, leaving 13 bases between. CDR3 loop: CASTPAGRNTEAFF. CDR3 nucleotides: TGTGCCAGCACCCCTGCCGGTAGGAACACTGAAGCTTTCTTT.

The CDR3 spells CASSHERAGMTFF. As DNA, the CDR3 is TGTGCCAGCAGCCACGAACGGGCGGGAATGACTTTCTTT. The J gene is TRBJ1-1, the V gene TRBV3-1; D is ambiguous. The CDR3 has 13 residues. V lost 3 bases to trimming and J lost 12 bases, with 17 bases between them. Germline V lookup: CDR1 LGHDT, CDR2 YNNKEL (reference sequence).

As concerns this clonotype: A clone one base away is much larger, so this may be a read error. V and J are TRBV7-2 and TRBJ1-6; no clear D gene. The length of the CDR3 is 13 residues. The V gene's germline CDR1 is SGHTA and CDR2 FQGNSA. The CDR3 bases are TGTGCCTGCAGCCGGAACTGGAATTCACCCCTCCACTTT. Amino acids: CACSRNWNSPLHF.

The J gene is TRBJ2-3, the V gene TRBV20-1; 8 bases align to TRBD2. V was pared by 6 bases and J by 2 bases, with 4 bases of the junction left unmatched. Per the germline V gene, CDR1 is DFQATT and CDR2 is SNEGSKA (reference sequence). The CDR3 totals 13 residues. CDR3 sequence reads: CSAERGFTDTQYF. Written as DNA, the CDR3 is TGCAGTGCCGAGCGGGGGTTCACAGATACGCAGTATTTT.

The chain carries TRBV19 and TRBJ1-6; 8 bases match TRBD1. The CDR3 runs to 13 residues. Unmatched junction bases numbered 4, after V lost 7 bases and J lost 8 bases. Per the germline V gene, CDR1 is LNHDA and CDR2 is SQIVND (reference sequence). The DNA for the CDR3 is TGTGCCAGTAAGGACAGGGTGCATTCACCCCTCCACTTT. It specifies CASKDRVHSPLHF.

The chain uses TRBV5-1 and TRBJ1-1; D is ambiguous. V was shortened by 4 bases and J by 0 bases, with 13 bases between the two germline ends. The CDR3 is 15 residues long. Germline CDR1 and CDR2: SGHRS and YFSETQ. Here the CDR3 DNA reads TGCGCCAGCAGCCGACGGGCAGGCATGAACACTGAAGCTTTCTTT. Translation: CASSRRAGMNTEAFF.

In its sample, this clonotype was seen many times. The chain couples TRBV7-2 to TRBJ1-1; D is perhaps TRBD1 (5 bases). CDR3 length equals 13 residues. CDR1 SGHTA and CDR2 FQGNSA come from the germline V gene. V lost 3 bases to trimming and J lost 4 bases, with 9 bases between them. The CDR3 region is CASSLGRATEAFF. The CDR3 coding sequence is TGTGCCAGCAGCTTGGGCAGGGCCACTGAAGCTTTCTTT.

The sample holds a few counts of this clonotype. This rearrangement joins TRBV5-1 to TRBJ1-1; maybe TRBD1 (6 bases). Per germline, CDR1 SGHRS and CDR2 YFSETQ. V was cut by 1 base and J by 1 base, with 11 bases left in between. The CDR3 loop spans 15 amino acids. CDR3 nucleotides: TGCGCCAGCAGCTTGAGGGACAACTCGAACACTGAAGCTTTCTTT. Translation gives CASSLRDNSNTEAFF.

This clonotype was counted a few times. CDR3 in amino acids: CASSFKRTGGHEQFF. CDR3 DNA: TGCGCCAGCAGCTTCAAACGCACAGGGGGCCATGAGCAGTTCTTC. The gene calls are TRBV5-1 and TRBJ2-1, with 9 bases identical to TRBD1. Germline CDR1 SGHRS, CDR2 YFSETQ. CDR3 length: 15 amino acids. Trimming at V came to 2 bases and at J to 8 bases, leaving 8 bases not matched to a gene.

DNA of the CDR3: TGTGCCAGCAGCTTAGCCGTGGGGGGTGCCACTGAAGCTTTCTTT. Its protein product is CASSLAVGGATEAFF. This chain connects TRBV7-4 to TRBJ1-1; the D gene is possibly TRBD1 (5 bases). The germline CDR1 and CDR2 sequences are SGHVT and SQSDAQ. The CDR3 totals 15 residues. The ends were cut back, 0 bases at V and 4 bases at J, with 12 bases in the middle. The full variable domain, its missing parts supplied by reference TRBV7-4 and TRBJ1-1, is GAGVSQSPRYKVAKRGRDVALRCDSISGHVTLYWYRQTLGQGSEVLTYSQSDAQRDKSGRPSGRFSAERPERSVSTLKIQRTEQGDSAVYLCASSLAVGGATEAFFGQGTRLTVV.

The V call is TRBV5-1, the J call TRBJ2-7; 9 bases line up with TRBD1. CDR3 size: 18 residues. V shed 4 bases, J shed 1 base, and the junction held 15 bases outside the gene matches. Germline-derived CDR1 and CDR2 are SGHRS and YFSETQ. The DNA for the CDR3 is TGCGCCAGCAGCATTTCCGTTCCCGGGACAGGGTATTCCTACGAGCAGTACTTC. This sequence encodes CASSISVPGTGYSYEQYF.

This clonotype showed up just once. A read error may explain this, as a much larger clone is one base away. The chain joins TRBV7-3 to TRBJ2-5; 7 positions agree with TRBD1. Per germline, CDR1 SGHTA and CDR2 FQGTGA. The V segment lost 4 bases and the J segment 5 bases; nucleotides outside the gene matches: 4. The CDR3 is 13 residues long. The DNA of the CDR3 is TGTGCCAGCAGCTCGACAGGGAGTGAGACCCAGTACTTC. It specifies CASSSTGSETQYF.

This sequence joins TRBV29-1 and TRBJ1-5; tentatively, D is TRBD1 (5 bases). The CDR3 has 14 amino acids. The germline V gene encodes CDR1 SQVTM and CDR2 ANQGSEA. V lost 6 bases and J 4 bases, leaving 16 bases between the germline ends. In DNA, the CDR3 is TGCAGCGTGTCGGGGGGGGGATCGAATCAGCCCCAGCATTTT. Its protein product is CSVSGGGSNQPQHF.

The chain is built from TRBV2 and TRBJ2-3, with 13 bases identical to TRBD2. CDR3 size: 16 residues. J lost 2 bases, V lost 5 bases, and 4 bases had no gene match. The V gene's germline CDR1 is SNHLY and CDR2 FYNNEI. The CDR3 region is CASSYGLAGATDTQYF. Written as DNA, the CDR3 is TGTGCCAGCAGTTATGGACTAGCGGGGGCCACAGATACGCAGTATTTT. Full variable domain (rest looked up from reference TRBV2 and TRBJ2-3): EPEVTQTPSHQVTQMGQEVILRCVPISNHLYFYWYRQILGQKVEFLVSFYNNEISEKSEIFDDQFSVERPDGSNFTLKIRSTKLEDSAMYFCASSYGLAGATDTQYFGPGTRLTVL.

V and J are TRBV7-9 and TRBJ1-1; D perhaps matches TRBD1 (6 bases). The CDR3 runs to 14 residues. V lost 5 bases, J lost 4 bases, and 14 bases lay in between. From germline, CDR1 is SEHNR and CDR2 FQNEAQ (reference sequence). For the CDR3, the DNA is TGTGCCAGCAGCCGAGGGTTAGGGGGCACTGAAGCTTTCTTT. Its translation: CASSRGLGGTEAFF.

The chain links TRBV23-1 to TRBJ2-7; D is undetermined. TRBV23-1 counts as an open reading frame of uncertain function. The CDR3 is 13 residues long. Trimming stripped 4 bases from V and 5 bases from J, with 12 bases between. CDR3 in amino acids: CASSLLQGNEQYF. The CDR3 DNA sequence: TGCGCCAGCAGTCTTCTTCAAGGGAACGAGCAGTACTTC.

With regard to this clonotype: This could be a read error, since a much larger clone is one nucleotide away. V is TRBV7-2 and J is TRBJ2-3; no firm D call. In germline, CDR1 is SGHTA, CDR2 FQGNSA. The CDR3 contains 14 residues. CDR3 DNA: TGTGCCAGCAGCTTAGCGCCGGGCACAGATACGCTGTATTTT. Translated: CASSLAPGTDTLYF.

The rearrangement joins TRBV30 to TRBJ2-3, with D unresolved. The V end lost 7 bases, the J end lost 6 bases, and 11 bases lay between the germline ends. The CDR3 runs 11 residues. Germline loops: CDR1 GTSNPN, CDR2 SVGIG (reference sequence). CDR3 nucleotides: TGTGCCTCTGAAGTTCTTGATACGCAGTATTTT. It specifies CASEVLDTQYF. The full variable domain, rest sourced from reference TRBV30 and TRBJ2-3, is SQTIHQWPATLVQPVGSPLSLECTVEGTSNPNLYWYRQAAGRGLQLLFYSVGIGQISSEVPQNLSASRPQDRQFILSSKKLLLSDSGFYLCASEVLDTQYFGPGTRLTVL.

At least ten counts were recorded for this clonotype. The V call is TRBV7-2, the J call TRBJ1-1; D is undetermined. Germline V gene data show CDR1 as SGHTA and CDR2 as FQGNSA. V was shortened by 4 bases and J by 4 bases, with 13 bases between the two germline ends. This CDR3 contains 14 residues. The CDR3 region has the DNA TGTGCCAGCAGCTCCCCGACCCGGGGCACTGAAGCTTTCTTT. It translates to CASSSPTRGTEAFF.

This chain connects TRBV7-9 to TRBJ1-2; TRBD1 matches at 7 bases. Germline values: CDR1 SEHNR, CDR2 FQNEAQ (reference sequence). This CDR3 is built from 12 residues. The V gene end was trimmed by 4 bases and the J gene end by 7 bases; junction bases not matched to a gene: 3. CDR3: CASSSTGTGYTF. CDR3 nucleotides: TGTGCCAGCAGCTCGACAGGGACTGGCTACACCTTC.

CDR3 sequence (DNA): TGTGCCAGCAGCATGGGTCGGACAGGGGTGGCTGAAGCTTTCTTT. Translation gives CASSMGRTGVAEAFF. The chain couples TRBV5-4 to TRBJ1-1; 9 nucleotides align to TRBD1. V lost 4 bases to trimming and J lost 6 bases; unmatched junction nucleotides: 10. The CDR3 is made up of 15 amino acids. Germline-derived CDR1 and CDR2 are SGHNT and YYREEE (reference sequence).

The V call is TRBV3-1, the J call TRBJ1-4; no clear D gene. The CDR3 spans 17 residues. Trimming removed 1 base from V and 7 bases from J, with 19 bases in between. Germline-derived CDR1 and CDR2 are LGHDT and YNNKEL (reference sequence). CDR3 DNA: TGTGCCAGCAGCCAAGGCGTCCAGGAGAGGAAAAGTGAAAAACTGTTTTTT. Protein product: CASSQGVQERKSEKLFF. Full variable domain (rest looked up from reference TRBV3-1 and TRBJ1-4): DTAVSQTPKYLVTQMGNDKSIKCEQNLGHDTMYWYKQDSKKFLKIMFSYNNKELIINETVPNRFSPKSPDKAHLNLHINSLELGDSAVYFCASSQGVQERKSEKLFFGSGTQLSVL.

There are a few counts of this clonotype. This chain links TRBV20-1 with TRBJ1-1, with D perhaps TRBD1 (5 bases). The CDR3 sequence is 17 residues long. With 1 base removed from V and 7 bases from J, the gap between germline ends came to 25 bases. Germline CDR1 reads DFQATT; CDR2 reads SNEGSKA (reference sequence). The CDR3 DNA reads TGCAGTGCTAGAGGCGCGCGAGACAGACAAGGTTTGGATGAAGCTTTCTTT. Translated: CSARGARDRQGLDEAFF.

This clonotype was seen at least ten times. The gene calls are TRBV7-2 and TRBJ2-3; TRBD2 agrees at 9 bases. The CDR3 consists of 18 residues. With V trimmed by 5 bases and J by 0 bases, 12 bases remained unmatched. Germline V gene sequence: CDR1 SGHTA, CDR2 FQGNSA. The DNA of the CDR3 is TGTGCCAGCAGCCCCCTGTGGTGGAGCGGGGGGAGCACAGATACGCAGTATTTT. This translates into CASSPLWWSGGSTDTQYF. Filled out from reference TRBV7-2 and TRBJ2-3, the complete variable domain reads GAGVSQSPSNKVTEKGKDVELRCDPISGHTALYWYRQSLGQGLEFLIYFQGNSAPDKSGLPSDRFSAERTGGSVSTLTIQRTQQEDSAVYLCASSPLWWSGGSTDTQYFGPGTRLTVL.

In its sample, this clonotype was seen a few times. The rearrangement links TRBV12-3 or TRBV12-4 to TRBJ2-1; 10 bases align to TRBD2. The CDR3 has 14 amino acids. With V trimmed by 3 bases and J by 8 bases, 4 bases remained unmatched. The DNA of the CDR3 is TGTGCCAGCAGTTTGGAGCGGGGGGGGGATGAGCAGTTCTTC. The encoded protein is CASSLERGGDEQFF.

The chain has TRBV4-1 and TRBJ2-1; 8 bases agree with TRBD2. The V segment lost 3 bases and the J segment 4 bases; nucleotides outside the gene matches: 2. Per the germline V gene, CDR1 is MGHRA and CDR2 is YSYEKL. The CDR3 consists of 14 residues. CDR3 region: CASSQIAGYNEQFF. In DNA form, the CDR3 reads TGCGCCAGCAGCCAGATAGCGGGGTACAATGAGCAGTTCTTC.

This clonotype was detected a few times. The chain is built from TRBV15 and TRBJ2-1; 7 nucleotides line up with TRBD1. Losses at the gene ends were 2 bases for V and 7 bases for J; bases not matched to a gene: 11. CDR1 and CDR2 from the germline V gene are LNHNV and YYDKDF (reference sequence). CDR3 length equals 16 residues. CDR3 coding DNA: TGTGCCACCAGCAGATCTTACGACAGGGTGACGAATGAGCAGTTCTTC. It yields the protein CATSRSYDRVTNEQFF.